The TCR beta chain described here comes from a study of CD8+ T cells in alopecia areata. Turning to this clone: Its matching antigen is unknown.

Study-level findings and limits: For lesional scalp, especially alopecia totalis/universalis, clonality was higher than in normal scalp.

The V and J ends lost 0 bases and 4 bases respectively, with 10 bases between them. This CDR3 has 14 amino acids. The germline V gene has CDR1 GTSNPN and CDR2 SVGIG (reference sequence). Following RNA extraction, reverse transcription yielded cDNA that acted as the sequencing template. The assay was immunoSEQ multiplex PCR, and TCRdb's table has in-frame clones only and misses some. Of about 120,000 clones in the sample, 47% are singletons; the top ten hold 8% to 11%. This TCR came from a human donor with alopecia areata. The genes are TRBV30 and TRBJ2-1, with D tentatively TRBD1 (6 bases). The sample was NKG2D-low CD8+ T cells sorted from blood. As DNA, the CDR3 is TGTGCCTGGAGTGTGGTGGGGGCATACAATGAGCAGTTCTTC. Amino acid sequence: CAWSVVGAYNEQFF.